A single sample is the source of the 30 T cell receptor beta chains below, sequenced in a study of cytomegalovirus exposure and HLA in healthy donors. Some clones are missing from TCRdb's copy, which holds only in-frame ones; the method was immunoSEQ multiplex PCR. The sample lists around 190,000 clones, 86% occurring once. The sequenced material came from PBMCs. These receptors were obtained from a woman aged 18-30 years in good health and CMV-seronegative.

This clone has more than one count but fewer than ten. The chain is built from TRBV9 and TRBJ2-5; TRBD1 might be the D (6 bases). The germline CDR1 and CDR2 sequences are SGDLS and YYNGEE. The CDR3 totals 15 residues. V was clipped by 3 bases and J by 4 bases, with 16 bases between them. DNA of the CDR3: TGTGCCAGCAGCGCAGAGGGACACTTCTTAGAGACCCAGTACTTC. Its translation: CASSAEGHFLETQYF.

In its sample, this clone was seen a few times. The chain has TRBV15 and TRBJ1-6; D unresolved. The CDR3 has 15 residues. V gave up 0 bases and J gave up 5 bases, with 8 bases separating them. Germline CDR1 LNHNV, CDR2 YYDKDF (reference sequence). The chain's CDR3 is CATSRDRQNNSPLHF. For the CDR3, the DNA is TGTGCCACCAGCAGAGATCGCCAGAATAATTCACCCCTCCACTTT. The complete variable domain, with remaining parts taken from reference TRBV15 and TRBJ1-6, reads DAMVIQNPRYQVTQFGKPVTLSCSQTLNHNVMYWYQQKSSQAPKLLFHYYDKDFNNEADTPDNFQSRRPNTSFCFLDIRSPGLGDTAMYLCATSRDRQNNSPLHFGNGTRLTVT.

The gene calls are TRBV6-5 and TRBJ2-3, with 12 nucleotides matching TRBD2. Unmatched junction bases numbered 13, after V lost 8 bases and J lost 13 bases. Germline CDR1 reads MNHEY; CDR2 reads SVGAGI. The CDR3 contains 14 residues. DNA of the CDR3: TGTGCCAGCGGGAAGGGGAAGACTAGCGGGAGAGAGTATTTT. It is translated as CASGKGKTSGREYF.

V and J are TRBV19 and TRBJ2-7; 7 bases line up with TRBD2. Per the germline V gene, CDR1 is LNHDA and CDR2 is SQIVND (reference sequence). The trim removed 1 base at V and 4 bases at J, leaving 7 bases unmatched. The CDR3 has 15 residues. CDR3 DNA sequence: TGTGCCAGTAGTATAGGGCGGGAGATTCCTTACGAGCAGTACTTC. Translated, it gives CASSIGREIPYEQYF.

This chain connects TRBV7-2 to TRBJ1-2, with a weak D call TRBD1 (5 bases). This CDR3 contains 15 residues. V was cut by 1 base and J by 4 bases, with 13 bases left in between. Germline V gene sequence: CDR1 SGHTA, CDR2 FQGNSA. CDR3 protein: CASSLVGTGLYGYTF. The CDR3 DNA follows: TGTGCCAGCAGCTTAGTGGGGACGGGACTCTATGGCTACACCTTC.

This chain uses TRBV5-1 with TRBJ2-2, with D possibly being TRBD2 (6 bases). Germline CDR1 is SGHRS and CDR2 is YFSETQ. V dropped 4 bases and J dropped 2 bases, with 15 bases sitting between them. This CDR3 contains 16 residues. This CDR3 is CASSVSRSGNTGELFF. The CDR3 bases are TGCGCCAGCAGCGTATCACGTAGCGGAAACACCGGGGAGCTGTTTTTT.

V usage is TRBV19 and J usage is TRBJ1-2; unclear D gene. Looked up from germline, CDR1 is LNHDA and CDR2 is SQIVND (reference sequence). Trimming pared 0 bases from V and 5 bases from J, leaving 7 bases between. There are 13 residues in the CDR3. The CDR3 bases are TGTGCCAGTAGTATAGATCAGGCGTATGGCTACACCTTC. It is translated as CASSIDQAYGYTF.

This clone showed up just a few times. This chain joins TRBV15 and TRBJ1-4; a possible D gene is TRBD1 (5 bases). V lost 0 bases and J lost 10, with 12 bases in between. In germline, CDR1 is LNHNV, CDR2 YYDKDF (reference sequence). This CDR3 has 14 amino acids. The CDR3 loop reads CATSRDPVTGKLFF. The CDR3 coding sequence is TGTGCCACCAGCAGAGATCCGGTCACAGGAAAACTGTTTTTT.

The V gene is TRBV5-1, the J gene TRBJ2-2; perhaps TRBD1 as D (5 bases). Germline CDR1 SGHRS, CDR2 YFSETQ. This CDR3 is built from 11 residues. Deletions cut 4 bases from V and 7 bases from J, with 5 bases between. CDR3 bases: TGCGCCAGCAGCCAGGGCGGGGAGCTGTTTTTT. The encoded protein is CASSQGGELFF.

In DNA form, the CDR3 reads TGTGCCAGCAGCGGCGGACAGGGGAATTCTCTCTATGGCTACACCTTC. Residues: CASSGGQGNSLYGYTF. The V gene is TRBV7-9, the J gene TRBJ1-2, with TRBD1 identical over 9 bases. After removal of 5 bases from V and 4 bases from J, the junction contained 11 bases not matched to a gene. Germline values: CDR1 SEHNR, CDR2 FQNEAQ (reference sequence). There are 16 residues in the CDR3.

This clone occurred once. This rearrangement joins TRBV1 to TRBJ2-5; the DNA was not compared with TRBD2, the D call given in the table. TRBV1 is a pseudogene segment. This CDR3 comprises 17 residues. The CDR3 protein is CTSSLCGLAGGQETQYF. CDR3 nucleotide sequence: TGCACCAGCAGCCTATGCGGACTAGCGGGAGGGCAAGAGACCCAGTACTTC.

This clone was observed a single time. The chain combines TRBV13 with TRBJ2-1; the match to TRBD2 covers 7 bases. CDR3 length: 16 residues. J was trimmed by 9 bases and V by 4 bases; bases with no gene match: 15. Germline CDR1 PRHDT, CDR2 FYEKMQ (reference sequence). CDR3 protein: CASSYSGAGEDGEQFF. The CDR3, as DNA: TGTGCCAGCAGCTATAGTGGGGCGGGGGAGGACGGTGAGCAGTTCTTC.

This clone has a single count. The gene calls are TRBV9 and TRBJ2-1; TRBD1 aligns across 7 bases. Germline V gene lookup returns CDR1 SGDLS and CDR2 YYNGEE. The CDR3 covers 14 residues. V lost 0 bases and J lost 6; bases outside the gene matches: 3. The CDR3 DNA sequence: TGTGCCAGCAGCGTAGGTCCAGGGGGCAATGAGCAGTTCTTC. Translating it yields CASSVGPGGNEQFF.

The gene calls are TRBV5-1 and TRBJ2-2, with TRBD2 matching 7 bases. CDR3 length: 16 residues. In germline, CDR1 is SGHRS, CDR2 YFSETQ. V shed 2 bases and J 7 bases; nucleotides not matched to a gene: 11. The CDR3 here is CASSLWGGSYDGELFF. CDR3 DNA sequence: TGCGCCAGCAGCTTATGGGGCGGGAGTTATGACGGGGAGCTGTTTTTT.

The chain is built from TRBV7-8 and TRBJ2-2, with 10 bases lining up with TRBD2. Germline V gene sequence: CDR1 SGHVS, CDR2 FQNEAQ. Trimming at V came to 3 bases and at J to 4 bases, leaving 2 bases not matched to a gene. CDR3 length equals 15 residues. Here the CDR3 reads CASSLASGSTGELFF. CDR3 nucleotide sequence: TGTGCCAGCAGCTTGGCTAGCGGGAGCACCGGGGAGCTGTTTTTT.

The chain couples TRBV5-1 to TRBJ1-4, with 10 bases that match TRBD1. This CDR3 has 18 amino acids. Germline assignment: CDR1 SGHRS and CDR2 YFSETQ. V trimming: 3 bases; J trimming: 5 bases; junction bases outside the gene matches: 13. The CDR3 bases are TGCGCCAGCAGCTCACCCGAGACAGGGGGCTTCGTGAATGAAAAACTGTTTTTT. It encodes CASSSPETGGFVNEKLFF.

The chain joins TRBV4-1 to TRBJ2-7; D is possibly TRBD2 (6 bases). Germline V gene data show CDR1 as MGHRA and CDR2 as YSYEKL. With 5 bases removed from V and 7 bases from J, the gap between germline ends came to 18 bases. This CDR3 is 14 amino acids long. CDR3 residues: CASSLNPGDWEQYF. The CDR3 DNA is TGCGCCAGCAGCTTAAACCCGGGGGACTGGGAGCAGTACTTC.

The rearrangement links TRBV5-1 to TRBJ2-3; TRBD2 matches at 15 bases. Germline lookup yields CDR1 SGHRS and CDR2 YFSETQ. This CDR3 has 17 amino acids. Unmatched junction bases numbered 8, after V lost 4 bases and J lost 5 bases. CDR3 nucleotides: TGCGCCAGCAGCCCAGGACTAGCGGGAGGGCCGATAGATACGCAGTATTTT. Translating it yields CASSPGLAGGPIDTQYF.

The chain is built from TRBV5-1 and TRBJ1-2; 8 positions match TRBD1. Unmatched junction bases numbered 12, after V lost 4 bases and J lost 4 bases. Germline lookup yields CDR1 SGHRS and CDR2 YFSETQ. The CDR3 covers 16 residues. The chain's CDR3 is CASSTGGQRLGYGYTF. CDR3 in DNA: TGCGCCAGCAGCACAGGGGGGCAAAGGCTCGGCTATGGCTACACCTTC.

This chain uses TRBV7-7 with TRBJ2-7; TRBD1 agrees at 10 bases. This CDR3 is 15 amino acids long. Looked up from germline, CDR1 is SSHAT and CDR2 is FNYEAQ (reference sequence). The V and J ends lost 4 bases and 1 base, in that order; junction bases with no gene match: 4. The CDR3 region has the DNA TGTGCCAGCAGCTATGGGACAGGGGCGTCCTACGAGCAGTACTTC. Translated, it gives CASSYGTGASYEQYF.

V is TRBV27 and J is TRBJ2-7, with D possibly being TRBD1 (5 bases). Trimming took 0 bases from V and 3 from J, leaving 9 bases between them. CDR3 length: 14 amino acids. Germline CDR1 is MNHEY and CDR2 is SMNVEV (reference sequence). CDR3 residues: CASSLSRGSYEQYF. The DNA of the CDR3 is TGTGCCAGCAGTTTATCTAGGGGAAGCTACGAGCAGTACTTC.

V is TRBV6-6 and J is TRBJ2-7; the D gene is possibly TRBD2 (5 bases). The CDR3 contains 15 residues. Germline assignment: CDR1 MNHNY and CDR2 SVGAGI (reference sequence). V dropped 2 bases and J dropped 4 bases, with 15 bases sitting between them. The CDR3 nucleotides read TGTGCCAGCAGTTACCCCGCCCGGGATCCTTACGAGCAGTACTTC. Translating it yields CASSYPARDPYEQYF.

The chain combines TRBV5-1 with TRBJ1-2; possibly TRBD1 for D (5 bases). The CDR3 sequence is 17 residues long. Deletions cut 0 bases from V and 0 bases from J, with 15 bases between. From germline, CDR1 is SGHRS and CDR2 YFSETQ. CDR3 amino acids: CASSLAKGAFPNYGYTF. In nucleotides, the CDR3 is TGCGCCAGCAGCTTGGCGAAAGGGGCCTTTCCTAACTATGGCTACACCTTC.

The chain carries TRBV7-9 and TRBJ2-5; D unresolved. CDR1 and CDR2 from the germline V gene are SEHNR and FQNEAQ (reference sequence). Trimming left V 1 base short and J 6 bases short, with 9 bases between. This CDR3 is 13 amino acids long. The DNA of the CDR3 is TGTGCCAGCAGCTTAGGCAGTCCGAAGACCCAGTACTTC. Its translation is CASSLGSPKTQYF.

A single count supports this clone. This sequence joins TRBV30 and TRBJ1-6; D might be TRBD1 (5 bases). The CDR3 has 14 amino acids. From germline, CDR1 is GTSNPN and CDR2 SVGIG (reference sequence). Between the trimmed V and J ends, which lost 7 bases and 10 bases, there was a span of 20 bases. The CDR3 loop is CALEQASVGSPLHF. CDR3 nucleotide sequence: TGTGCCTTAGAACAGGCGTCCGTAGGATCACCCCTCCACTTT.

The genes are TRBV7-6 and TRBJ2-5; tentatively, D is TRBD2 (6 bases). Germline CDR1 and CDR2: SGHVS and FNYEAQ. V dropped 0 bases and J dropped 4 bases, with 18 bases sitting between them. The CDR3 is 17 residues long. This CDR3 is CASSLAPGLLGGETQYF. The CDR3 nucleotides read TGTGCCAGCAGCTTAGCCCCGGGACTTTTAGGAGGAGAGACCCAGTACTTC. Looking up the rest from reference TRBV7-6 and TRBJ2-5 gives the full variable domain: GAGVSQSPRYKVTKRGQDVALRCDPISGHVSLYWYRQALGQGPEFLTYFNYEAQQDKSGLPNDRFSAERPEGSISTLTIQRTEQRDSAMYRCASSLAPGLLGGETQYFGPGTRLLVL.

This clone occurred once. The chain has TRBV6-1 and TRBJ1-1; no clear D gene. V was clipped by 2 bases and J by 1 base, with 8 bases between them. Germline lookup yields CDR1 MNHNS and CDR2 SASEGT. The CDR3 consists of 14 residues. The CDR3 sequence is CASSESLANTEAFF. The CDR3 DNA follows: TGTGCCAGCAGTGAATCCCTGGCGAACACTGAAGCTTTCTTT.

V usage is TRBV5-1 and J usage is TRBJ2-7; D possibly corresponds to TRBD1 (6 bases). Trimming stripped 4 bases from V and 2 bases from J, with 13 bases between. CDR1 and CDR2 (germline): SGHRS, YFSETQ. The CDR3 has 14 residues. The CDR3 bases are TGCGCCAGCAGCCACAGGACAGCGACCTACGAGCAGTACTTC. Its protein product is CASSHRTATYEQYF.

This sequence joins TRBV19 and TRBJ1-2, with 11 bases aligning to TRBD1. Germline trimming cut 8 bases from V and 7 bases from J; bases unmatched to any gene: 6. Germline CDR1 reads LNHDA; CDR2 reads SQIVND (reference sequence). This CDR3 comprises 13 residues. This chain's CDR3 is CASRDRGMAGYTF. CDR3 coding DNA: TGTGCCAGTCGGGACAGGGGGATGGCTGGCTACACCTTC.

The genes are TRBV7-2 and TRBJ2-2; D perhaps matches TRBD1 (6 bases). The V gene's germline CDR1 is SGHTA and CDR2 FQGNSA. V lost 4 bases and J lost 4, with 10 bases in between. The CDR3 loop spans 14 amino acids. CDR3 loop: CASSYRVRTGELFF. The CDR3 bases are TGTGCCAGCAGCTACAGGGTGCGCACCGGGGAGCTGTTTTTT.